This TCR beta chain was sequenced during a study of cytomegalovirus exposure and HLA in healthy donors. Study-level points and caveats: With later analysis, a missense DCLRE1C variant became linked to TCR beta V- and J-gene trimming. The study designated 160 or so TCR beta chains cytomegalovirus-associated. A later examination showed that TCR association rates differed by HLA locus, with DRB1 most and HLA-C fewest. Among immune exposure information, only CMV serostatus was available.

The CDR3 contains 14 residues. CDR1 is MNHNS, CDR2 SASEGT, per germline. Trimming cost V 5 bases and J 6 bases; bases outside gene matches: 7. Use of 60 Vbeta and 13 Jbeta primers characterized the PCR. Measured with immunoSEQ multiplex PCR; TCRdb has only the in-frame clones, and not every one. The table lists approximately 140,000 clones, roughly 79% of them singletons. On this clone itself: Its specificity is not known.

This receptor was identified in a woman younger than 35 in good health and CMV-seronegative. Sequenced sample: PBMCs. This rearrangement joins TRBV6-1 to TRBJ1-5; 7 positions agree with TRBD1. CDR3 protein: CASSPRQGGQPQHF. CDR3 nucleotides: TGTGCCAGCAGTCCCCGCCAGGGGGGTCAGCCCCAGCATTTT.